Presented here are 28 T cell receptor beta chains from one specimen sequenced in a study of vaccination effects on CD4 cells after COVID-19. No antigen has been assigned to these receptors. TCRdb's copy holds only in-frame clones and misses some; the assay was immunoSEQ multiplex PCR. Seen here are some 27,000 clones, approximately 60% observed once, and the top ten hold approximately 10%. Once cultured for more than nine days, the cells underwent separation to obtain CD4+ T cells. This sample comprised CD4+ T cells from PBMCs cultured without peptide, obtained before COVID-19 vaccination. The receptors shown here come from a human donor who received a COVID-19 vaccine.

The V call is TRBV7-2, the J call TRBJ2-7; 7 bases line up with TRBD1. This CDR3 is 14 amino acids long. J lost 6 bases, V lost 4 bases, and 9 bases had no gene match. CDR1 SGHTA and CDR2 FQGNSA come from the germline V gene. The CDR3 DNA reads TGTGCCAGCAGCTACCGCCAGACAGGGACCGAGCAGTACTTC. Encoded protein: CASSYRQTGTEQYF.

The chain combines TRBV15 with TRBJ2-1; no definite D call. The CDR3 totals 16 residues. Germline CDR1 and CDR2: LNHNV and YYDKDF (reference sequence). V gave up 0 bases and J gave up 4 bases, with 13 bases separating them. The CDR3 reads CATSRDLGYGYNEQFF. CDR3 coding DNA: TGTGCCACCAGCAGAGATCTGGGGTATGGGTACAATGAGCAGTTCTTC.

The CDR3 reads CASSPGGTRGVNEQFF. For the CDR3, the DNA is TGTGCCAGCAGTCCAGGGGGGACTAGGGGGGTCAATGAGCAGTTCTTC. V is TRBV6-4 and J is TRBJ2-1; D might be TRBD2 (8 bases). Trimming shortened V by 5 bases and J by 6 bases, and 20 bases separated the two germline ends. CDR3 length equals 16 residues. From germline, CDR1 is MRHNA and CDR2 SNTAGT.

The rearrangement joins TRBV4-2 to TRBJ2-1; no reliable D call. V was clipped by 1 base and J by 0 bases, with 7 bases between them. Germline V gives CDR1 LGHNA, CDR2 YNFKEQ. The CDR3 runs 15 residues. The CDR3 reads CASSQAESSYNEQFF. CDR3 bases: TGTGCCAGCAGCCAAGCAGAGAGCTCCTACAATGAGCAGTTCTTC.

The gene calls are TRBV3-1 (or the pseudogene TRBV3-2) and TRBJ2-4; D remains ambiguous. This CDR3 contains 15 residues. V lost 4 bases and J lost 5, with 15 bases in between. From germline, CDR1 is LGHDT and CDR2 YNNKEL (reference sequence). CDR3 in amino acids: CASSLNGLNQNIQYF. DNA of the CDR3: TGTGCCAGCAGCCTCAATGGGCTAAACCAAAACATTCAGTACTTC.

The V and J genes are TRBV5-1 and TRBJ2-7; D perhaps matches TRBD2 (5 bases). CDR3 length: 13 amino acids. Germline CDR1 is SGHRS and CDR2 is YFSETQ. The germline V and J ends were trimmed by 3 bases and 7 bases, with 14 bases remaining between them. The CDR3 region is CASSSGGLREQYF. DNA of the CDR3: TGCGCCAGCAGCTCCGGAGGACTTAGGGAGCAGTACTTC.

The chain joins TRBV7-2 to TRBJ2-2, with D hard to call. CDR1 is SGHTA, CDR2 FQGNSA, per germline. This CDR3 contains 14 residues. Trimming shortened V by 3 bases and J by 7 bases, and 12 bases separated the two germline ends. As DNA, the CDR3 is TGTGCCAGCAGCTTTAACCTCGCCAGCGGGGAGCTGTTTTTT. As protein: CASSFNLASGELFF. The full variable domain, with the rest looked up from reference TRBV7-2 and TRBJ2-2, is GAGVSQSPSNKVTEKGKDVELRCDPISGHTALYWYRQSLGQGLEFLIYFQGNSAPDKSGLPSDRFSAERTGGSVSTLTIQRTQQEDSAVYLCASSFNLASGELFFGEGSRLTVL.

In its sample, this clone was seen once. This rearrangement joins TRBV6-1 to TRBJ2-5; 11 nucleotides match TRBD2. With V trimmed by 3 bases and J by 1 base, 4 bases remained unmatched. The CDR3 has 16 residues. Germline V gene sequence: CDR1 MNHNS, CDR2 SASEGT. The CDR3 region is CASSEGLAGGQETQYF. For the CDR3, the DNA is TGTGCCAGCAGTGAGGGGCTAGCGGGAGGCCAAGAGACCCAGTACTTC.

J is TRBJ2-7 and V is TRBV7-2; 7 nucleotides align to TRBD2. The germline CDR1 and CDR2 sequences are SGHTA and FQGNSA. The CDR3 totals 12 residues. V lost 4 bases, J lost 3 bases, and 0 bases stayed unmatched. The CDR3: CASSSSGYEQYF. The CDR3 region has the DNA TGTGCCAGCAGCTCTAGCGGCTACGAGCAGTACTTC.

About this clone: The junction differs from germline at one of its ends, possibly a read error. The gene calls are TRBV18 and TRBJ2-7, with D perhaps assigned TRBD1 or TRBD2 (5 bases each). Per germline, CDR1 KGHSH and CDR2 LQKENI. This CDR3 comprises 15 residues. CDR3 nucleotide sequence: TGTGCCAGTTCACCGGGGCGGAGCAACTCCTACGAGCAGTACTTC. The encoded protein is CASSPGRSNSYEQYF.

The rearrangement joins TRBV6-1 to TRBJ1-2, with 10 bases lining up with TRBD1. The CDR3 contains 15 residues. Losses at the gene ends were 2 bases for V and 7 bases for J; bases not matched to a gene: 7. Germline CDR1 reads MNHNS; CDR2 reads SASEGT. The CDR3 here is CASSEIWTGGSGYTF. For the CDR3, the DNA is TGTGCCAGCAGTGAAATTTGGACAGGGGGTTCTGGCTACACCTTC.

This clone occurred once. J is TRBJ1-6 and V is TRBV2; D remains unclear. Germline CDR1 SNHLY, CDR2 FYNNEI. Trimming cost V 3 bases and J 0 bases, with 6 bases left between them. CDR3 length: 15 amino acids. CDR3 coding DNA: TGTGCCAGCAGTGATTCGAGCTCCTATAATTCACCCCTCCACTTT. It is translated as CASSDSSSYNSPLHF.

CDR3 loop: CASSPDYNEKLFF. Here the CDR3 DNA reads TGTGCCAGCAGCCCTGATTACAATGAAAAACTGTTTTTT. The V and J genes are TRBV2 and TRBJ1-4; D unresolved. Looked up from germline, CDR1 is SNHLY and CDR2 is FYNNEI. The CDR3 covers 13 residues. Trimming shortened V by 6 bases and J by 5 bases, and 10 bases separated the two germline ends.

About this clone: At one of its ends the junction is not consistent with the germline gene, which may arise from a read error. The CDR3 here is CASSEGGWEQYF. CDR3 in DNA: TGTGCCAGCAGCGAAGGGGGCTGGGAGCAGTACTTC. This sequence joins TRBV2 and TRBJ2-7; 7 bases agree with TRBD1. Germline V gene data show CDR1 as SNHLY and CDR2 as FYNNEI. The CDR3 consists of 12 residues.

This clone has a single count. A read error may produce the germline difference seen at one junction end. The J gene is TRBJ2-7, the V gene TRBV12-5, with a possible D match to TRBD2 (5 bases). The CDR3 consists of 12 residues. CDR1 is LGHNT and CDR2 is FRNRAP in the germline V gene. The CDR3, as DNA: TGTGCTAGTGCCACTAGGTTCGAGCAGCCCTTCTTC. It translates to CASATRFEQPFF.

The chain couples TRBV11-2 to TRBJ2-1; 12 bases are shared with TRBD1. V dropped 5 bases and J dropped 4; count of bases not matched to a gene: 3. The CDR3 contains 15 residues. Germline CDR1 reads SGHAT; CDR2 reads FQNNGV. The CDR3 DNA follows: TGTGCCAGCAGCCTGGGACAGGGGGCGTACAATGAGCAGTTCTTC. It codes for CASSLGQGAYNEQFF.

This clone was detected once. This chain links TRBV19 with TRBJ2-1; no definite D call. The CDR3 extends over 15 amino acids. Trimming left V 5 bases short and J 0 bases short, with 11 bases between. CDR1 and CDR2 from the germline V gene are LNHDA and SQIVND (reference sequence). The CDR3 region is CASSLTLSSYNEQFF. The CDR3 DNA reads TGTGCCAGTAGTTTGACGCTTAGCTCCTACAATGAGCAGTTCTTC.

The chain joins TRBV12-3 or TRBV12-4 to TRBJ2-5; 11 nucleotides line up with TRBD2. V trimming: 5 bases; J trimming: 13 bases; junction bases outside the gene matches: 9. The CDR3 loop spans 13 amino acids. CDR3 bases: TGTGCCAGCAGTACAGAACCAACTAGCGGGAGGTACTTC. Translated, it gives CASSTEPTSGRYF.

The V and J genes are TRBV3-1 (or the pseudogene TRBV3-2) and TRBJ1-5; no definite D call. Germline values: CDR1 LGHDT, CDR2 YNNKEL (reference sequence). V lost 1 base and J 6 bases, leaving 10 bases between the germline ends. CDR3 length: 14 residues. This chain's CDR3 is CASSQGGRFQPQHF. CDR3 bases: TGTGCCAGCAGCCAAGGCGGACGTTTTCAGCCCCAGCATTTT.

The J gene is TRBJ2-5, the V gene TRBV5-1, with unresolved D. The germline CDR1 and CDR2 sequences are SGHRS and YFSETQ. Deletions cut 5 bases from V and 1 base from J, with 12 bases between. The CDR3 runs to 14 residues. CDR3 bases: TGCGCCAGCAGGTTTGAACCCATCCAAGAGACCCAGTACTTC. This translates into CASRFEPIQETQYF.

This rearrangement joins TRBV24-1 to TRBJ2-3, with D tentatively TRBD2 (7 bases). CDR1 and CDR2 from the germline V gene are KGHDR and SFDVKD. The V end lost 4 bases, the J end lost 4 bases, and 17 bases lay between the germline ends. The CDR3 has 16 amino acids. Written as DNA, the CDR3 is TGTGCCACCAGTGACCCCGGGGGGCCAGGTGCAGATACGCAGTATTTT. It translates to CATSDPGGPGADTQYF.

This clone was detected only a few times. Here the CDR3 reads CASSFSRELGIQYF. CDR3 nucleotide sequence: TGCGCCAGCAGCTTTAGTAGGGAATTAGGGATTCAGTACTTC. The V gene is TRBV5-1, the J gene TRBJ2-4; D gene ambiguous. From germline, CDR1 is SGHRS and CDR2 YFSETQ. The germline V and J ends were trimmed by 2 bases and 10 bases, with 16 bases remaining between them. This CDR3 region has 14 residues.

This rearrangement joins TRBV5-1 to TRBJ1-3; the D is unclear. The CDR3 spans 16 residues. Germline V gives CDR1 SGHRS, CDR2 YFSETQ. V was shortened by 3 bases and J by 1 base, with 14 bases between the two germline ends. The CDR3 region has the DNA TGCGCCAGCAGCTCGAATGTGATAGGATCTGGAAACACCATATATTTT. Its translation is CASSSNVIGSGNTIYF.

This clone was detected a few times. The chain couples TRBV5-1 to TRBJ2-7; 7 bases agree with TRBD1. The CDR3 runs to 14 residues. Trimming removed 0 bases from V and 2 bases from J; junction bases left unmatched: 2. Germline CDR1 and CDR2: SGHRS and YFSETQ. The CDR3: CASSLDRGTYEQYF. The CDR3 nucleotides read TGCGCCAGCAGCTTGGACAGGGGTACCTACGAGCAGTACTTC.

V and J are TRBV9 and TRBJ1-6; 7 bases fit TRBD1. This CDR3 is 14 amino acids long. V gave up 3 bases and J gave up 7 bases; unmatched junction bases: 4. Germline V lookup: CDR1 SGDLS, CDR2 YYNGEE. This CDR3 is CASSARDRNSPLHF. DNA of the CDR3: TGTGCCAGCAGCGCCCGGGACAGAAATTCACCCCTCCACTTT.

This sequence joins TRBV5-1 and TRBJ1-2; TRBD1 aligns across 8 bases. The CDR3 spans 15 residues. Germline assignment: CDR1 SGHRS and CDR2 YFSETQ. The V and J ends lost 4 bases and 3 bases, in that order; junction bases with no gene match: 8. The chain's CDR3 is CASSRQTGVDYGYTF. The CDR3 bases are TGCGCCAGCAGCCGGCAGACAGGGGTGGACTATGGCTACACCTTC.

The CDR3 reads CASSLTRGPYEQYF. DNA of the CDR3: TGTGCCAGCAGCTTAACCCGGGGCCCCTACGAGCAGTACTTC. V gene TRBV7-2 combines with J gene TRBJ2-7; D is perhaps TRBD1 or TRBD2 (5 bases each). The CDR3 is 14 amino acids. Trimming stripped 2 bases from V and 2 bases from J, with 10 bases between. Germline V gives CDR1 SGHTA, CDR2 FQGNSA.

The rearrangement joins TRBV30 to TRBJ2-3; TRBD2 agrees at 15 bases. This CDR3 has 15 amino acids. Looked up from germline, CDR1 is GTSNPN and CDR2 is SVGIG (reference sequence). J gave up 6 bases and V 2 bases, and 3 bases lay outside the gene matches. The CDR3 reads CAWSIGTSGGDTQYF. CDR3 in DNA: TGTGCCTGGAGTATTGGGACTAGCGGGGGGGATACGCAGTATTTT.